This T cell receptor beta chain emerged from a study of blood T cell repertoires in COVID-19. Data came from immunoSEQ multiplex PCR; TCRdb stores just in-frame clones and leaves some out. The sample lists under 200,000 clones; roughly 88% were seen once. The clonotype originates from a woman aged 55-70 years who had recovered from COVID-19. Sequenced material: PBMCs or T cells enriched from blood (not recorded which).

In DNA, the CDR3 is TGTGCCACCAGTAATGGACAGGGGTATGAAAAACTGTTTTTT. It specifies CATSNGQGYEKLFF. This sequence joins TRBV15 and TRBJ1-4; 9 bases agree with TRBD1. J was trimmed by 6 bases and V by 6 bases; bases with no gene match: 5. Germline V gene sequence: CDR1 LNHNV, CDR2 YYDKDF (reference sequence). The CDR3 length is 14 residues.